This T cell receptor beta chain was identified during a study of blood T cell repertoires in COVID-19. Study details: The United States, Italy and Spain were the sources of the acute and convalescent COVID-19 samples.

Original data processing: Cell counts per sample came from amplifying reference gene primers. Some clones are missing from TCRdb's copy, which holds only in-frame ones; the method was immunoSEQ multiplex PCR. For V, J and clone size, that table is used; D and trimming come from the DNA. The sample contains about 240,000 clones, 82% of which appear only once. The ends lost 1 base at V and 2 bases at J; junction bases unmatched: 11. CDR1 is LGHDT, CDR2 YNNKEL, per germline (reference sequence). The CDR3 contains 18 residues. Enrolled during active infection, Seattle patients were then followed longitudinally.

The source is a woman older than 75 with COVID-19, enrolled during active disease. Sequencing was performed on peripheral blood. This chain joins TRBV3-1 (or the pseudogene TRBV3-2) and TRBJ2-5; TRBD2 agrees at 9 bases. The CDR3 nucleotides read TGTGCCAGCAGCCAAGTGTTTGGGAAGGGACTAGCACAAGAGACCCAGTACTTC. This codes for CASSQVFGKGLAQETQYF.